This T cell receptor beta chain comes out of a study of CD8 T cells in Susac syndrome. With random hexamers, about 0.5 to 1 ug RNA was reverse transcribed. TCRdb reanalysed the immunoSEQ multiplex PCR reads using MiXCR and keeps one entry per CDR3 protein. The table lists 200,000 to 300,000 distinct CDR3 sequences, 95% to 97% of them singletons, with 0.095% to 0.12% in the top ten. Trimming shortened V by 5 bases and J by 4 bases, and 8 bases separated the two germline ends. The CDR3 spans 13 residues. Germline-derived CDR1 and CDR2 are KGHDR and SFDVKD. The chain combines TRBV24-1 with TRBJ1-5; D is uncertain. This sequence originates from a human donor with Susac syndrome. The source material was CD4+ T cells from PBMCs. CDR3 residues: CATSAVPNQPQHF. For the CDR3, the DNA is TGTGCCACCAGTGCCGTCCCTAATCAGCCCCAGCATTTT.